Listed below are T cell receptor beta chains from one sample, sequenced in a study of molecular identifiers for immune sequencing clone quantification. TCRdb itself ran the PCR reads through MiXCR, one entry per CDR3 protein. Of approximately 590,000 distinct CDR3 sequences listed, less than 30% are singletons. The specimen sequenced was naive CD8+ T cells from blood, with Jurkat cell RNA spiked in. The receptors were gathered from a human donor in good health. Some libraries in this study had Jurkat cell RNA spiked in. Each CDR3 is given with its conserved first and last residue. The order of the fields is J gene, V gene, CDR3 protein.

TRBJ2-7,TRBV5-4,CASSLGTTNEQYF
TRBJ1-2,TRBV3-1,CASSPHYRDRGPGYTF
TRBJ1-1,TRBV7-9,CASSSRQGLLTEAFF
TRBJ2-7,TRBV12-3/TRBV12-4,CASSPLAHSYEQYF
TRBJ2-4,TRBV11-2,CASSDREAKNIQYF
TRBJ2-1,TRBV4-3,CASSLDRAPTLNEQFF
TRBJ2-1,TRBV18,CASSPTSGGFNEQFF
TRBJ2-7,TRBV15,CATSSTISSYEQYF
TRBJ1-1,TRBV6-5,CASNLQGDTEAFF
TRBJ2-1,TRBV18,CASSPRAYDEQFF
TRBJ2-3,TRBV9,CASSAFLADTTDTQYF
TRBJ2-3,TRBV5-1,CASSLASGWSDTQYF
TRBJ2-1,TRBV3-1,CASSAPGGAVREQFF
TRBJ2-7,TRBV11-2,CASSTNSGEQYF
TRBJ2-1,TRBV7-2,CASSLYVRYANNEQFF
TRBJ1-3,TRBV29-1,CSVQAGNTIYF
TRBJ2-3,TRBV28,CASRQYRTRTDTQYF
TRBJ2-1,TRBV27,CASSSLRGIEQFF
TRBJ2-1,TRBV7-9,CASSQPGVYNEQFF
TRBJ2-3,TRBV13,CASSLAKSRGTWDTDTQYF
TRBJ2-7,TRBV6-6,CASSTSGGPPLDYEQYF
TRBJ2-7,TRBV7-9,CASSFSQGPRPYEQYF
TRBJ2-7,TRBV7-2,CASSGGQILGYEQYF
TRBJ2-1,TRBV20-1,CSAVPYGVGDNEQFF
TRBJ1-4,TRBV18,CASSPDVGINEKLFF
TRBJ2-1,TRBV7-9,CASTHREVGSAGVEQFF
TRBJ1-5,TRBV12-3/TRBV12-4,CASSWTGINQPQHF
TRBJ1-2,TRBV4-3,CASSQDYSIQGLGYTF
TRBJ2-3,TRBV27,CASSWKGTDTQYF
TRBJ2-7,TRBV30,CAWSPGHRIYEQYF